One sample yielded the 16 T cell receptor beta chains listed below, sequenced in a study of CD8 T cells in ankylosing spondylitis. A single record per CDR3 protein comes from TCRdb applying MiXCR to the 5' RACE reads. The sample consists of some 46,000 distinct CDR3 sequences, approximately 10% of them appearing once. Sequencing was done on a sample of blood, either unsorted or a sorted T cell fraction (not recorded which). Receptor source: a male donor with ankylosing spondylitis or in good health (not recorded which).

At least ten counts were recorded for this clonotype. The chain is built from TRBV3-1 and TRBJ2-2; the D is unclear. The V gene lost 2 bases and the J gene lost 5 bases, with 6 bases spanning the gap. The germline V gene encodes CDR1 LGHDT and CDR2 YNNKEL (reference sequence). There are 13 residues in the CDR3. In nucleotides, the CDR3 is TGTGCCAGCAGCCAATTGGCAACCGGGGAGCTGTTTTTT. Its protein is CASSQLATGELFF.

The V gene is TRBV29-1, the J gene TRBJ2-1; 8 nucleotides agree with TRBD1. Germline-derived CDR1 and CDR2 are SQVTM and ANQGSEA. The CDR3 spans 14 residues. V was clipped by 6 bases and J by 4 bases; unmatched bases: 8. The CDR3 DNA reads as TGCAGCGTGCACGGACAGGGTGGGTACAATGAGCAGTTCTTC. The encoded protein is CSVHGQGGYNEQFF.

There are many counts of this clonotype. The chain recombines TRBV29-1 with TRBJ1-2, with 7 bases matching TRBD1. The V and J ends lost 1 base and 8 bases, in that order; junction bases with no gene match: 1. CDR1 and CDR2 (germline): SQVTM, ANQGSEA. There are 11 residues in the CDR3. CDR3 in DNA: TGCAGCGTTGAAGTAGGGGGCGGCTACACCTTC. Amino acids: CSVEVGGGYTF.

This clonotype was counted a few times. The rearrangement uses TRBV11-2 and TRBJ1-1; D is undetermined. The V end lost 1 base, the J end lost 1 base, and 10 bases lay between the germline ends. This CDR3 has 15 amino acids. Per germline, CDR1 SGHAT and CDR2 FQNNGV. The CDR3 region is CASSLASGPNTEAFF. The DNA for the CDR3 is TGTGCCAGCAGCTTAGCGTCCGGACCGAACACTGAAGCTTTCTTT.

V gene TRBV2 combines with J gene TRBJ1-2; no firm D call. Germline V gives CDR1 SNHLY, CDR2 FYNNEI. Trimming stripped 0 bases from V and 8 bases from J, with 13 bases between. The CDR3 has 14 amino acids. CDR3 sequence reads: CASSEATTLEGYTF. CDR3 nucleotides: TGTGCCAGCAGTGAAGCTACGACACTCGAAGGCTACACCTTC.

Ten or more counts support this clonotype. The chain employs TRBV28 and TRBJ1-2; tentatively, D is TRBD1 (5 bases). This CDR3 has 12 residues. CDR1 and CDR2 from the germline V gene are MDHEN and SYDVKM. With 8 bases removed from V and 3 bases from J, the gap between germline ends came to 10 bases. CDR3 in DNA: TGTGCCAGCTTGGGGGGATACTATGGCTACACCTTC. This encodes CASLGGYYGYTF.

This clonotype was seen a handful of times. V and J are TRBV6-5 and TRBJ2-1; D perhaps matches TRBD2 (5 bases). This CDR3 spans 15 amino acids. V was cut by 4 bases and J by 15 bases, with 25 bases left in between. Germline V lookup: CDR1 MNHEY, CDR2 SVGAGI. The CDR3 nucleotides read TGTGCCAGCAGTTCCACGGGATTTGGTACAATGAGGGTGTTCTTC. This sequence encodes CASSSTGFGTMRVFF.

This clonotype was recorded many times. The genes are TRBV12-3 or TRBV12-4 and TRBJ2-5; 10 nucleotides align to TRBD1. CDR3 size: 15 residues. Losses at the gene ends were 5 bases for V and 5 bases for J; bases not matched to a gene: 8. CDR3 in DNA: TGTGCCAGCAGTCCCGAGGGACAGGGGCGGGAGACCCAGTACTTC. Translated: CASSPEGQGRETQYF.

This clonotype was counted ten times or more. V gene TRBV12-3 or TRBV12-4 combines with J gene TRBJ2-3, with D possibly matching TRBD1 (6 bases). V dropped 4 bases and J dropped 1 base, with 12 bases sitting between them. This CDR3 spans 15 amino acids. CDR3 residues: CASSSGAWGTDTQYF. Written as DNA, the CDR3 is TGTGCCAGCAGTTCAGGGGCCTGGGGCACAGATACGCAGTATTTT.

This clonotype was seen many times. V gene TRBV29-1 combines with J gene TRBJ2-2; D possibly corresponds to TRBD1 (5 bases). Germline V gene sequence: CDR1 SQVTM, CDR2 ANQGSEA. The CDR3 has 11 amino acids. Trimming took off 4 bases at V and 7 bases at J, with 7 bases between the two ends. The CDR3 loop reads CSVGGGGELFF. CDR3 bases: TGCAGCGTTGGGGGCGGCGGGGAGCTGTTTTTT.

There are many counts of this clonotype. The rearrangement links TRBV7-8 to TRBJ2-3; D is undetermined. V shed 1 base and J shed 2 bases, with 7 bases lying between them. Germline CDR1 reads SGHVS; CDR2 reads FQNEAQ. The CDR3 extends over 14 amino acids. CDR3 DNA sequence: TGTGCCAGCAGCTTAGGGCAGTACACAGATACGCAGTATTTT. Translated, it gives CASSLGQYTDTQYF.

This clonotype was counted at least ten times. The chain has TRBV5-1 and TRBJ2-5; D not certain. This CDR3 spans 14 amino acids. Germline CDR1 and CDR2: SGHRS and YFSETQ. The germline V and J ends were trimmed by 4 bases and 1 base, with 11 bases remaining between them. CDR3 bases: TGCGCCAGCAGCACGCTCAGACCCCAAGAGACCCAGTACTTC. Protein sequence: CASSTLRPQETQYF.

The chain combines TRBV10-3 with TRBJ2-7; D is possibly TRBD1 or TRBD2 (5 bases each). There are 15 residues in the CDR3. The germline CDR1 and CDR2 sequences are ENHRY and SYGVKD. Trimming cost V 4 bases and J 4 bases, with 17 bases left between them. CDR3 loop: CAISGGSGGDYEQYF. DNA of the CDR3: TGTGCCATCAGTGGGGGGAGCGGAGGCGATTACGAGCAGTACTTC.

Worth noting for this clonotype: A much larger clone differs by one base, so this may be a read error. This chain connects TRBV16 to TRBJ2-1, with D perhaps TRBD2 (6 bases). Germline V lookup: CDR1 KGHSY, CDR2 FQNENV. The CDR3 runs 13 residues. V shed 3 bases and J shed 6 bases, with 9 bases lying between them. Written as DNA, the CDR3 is TGTGCCAGCAGCCAGAGGAGGGGCAATGAGCAGTTCTTC. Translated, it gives CASSQRRGNEQFF. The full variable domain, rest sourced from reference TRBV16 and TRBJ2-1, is GEEVAQTPKHLVRGEGQKAKLYCAPIKGHSYVFWYQQVLKNEFKFLISFQNENVFDETGMPKERFSAKCLPNSPCSLEIQATKLEDSAVYFCASSQRRGNEQFFGPGTRLTVL.

The CDR3 loop is CASSQAFEAFF. DNA for the CDR3: TGTGCCAGCAGCCAAGCCTTTGAAGCTTTCTTT. The chain recombines TRBV3-1 with TRBJ1-1; no reliable D call. In germline, CDR1 is LGHDT, CDR2 YNNKEL (reference sequence). The CDR3 is 11 amino acids. Deletions cut 1 base from V and 7 bases from J, with 4 bases between.

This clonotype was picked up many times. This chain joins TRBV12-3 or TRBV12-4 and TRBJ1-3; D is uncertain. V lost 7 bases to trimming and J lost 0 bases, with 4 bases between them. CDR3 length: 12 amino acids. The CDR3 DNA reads TGTGCCAGCACCCTCTCTGGAAACACCATATATTTT. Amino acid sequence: CASTLSGNTIYF.